This section outlines one TCR beta chain sequence together with its context. Its antigen is unknown. This sample was taken from a study of blood T cells in healthy people across ages. General study results and limits: Naive T cell percentage by flow cytometry tracked strongly with beta diversity.

The CDR3 is 14 residues long. Germline CDR1 reads MNHEY; CDR2 reads SVGEGT. The germline V and J ends were trimmed by 7 bases and 4 bases, with 17 bases remaining between them. Primers used in a second PCR of roughly 6 to 11 cycles were a sample-barcoded 5' primer and a J-beta primer mix. Each CDR3 protein is one row after TCRdb ran MiXCR on the 5' RACE reads. The sample records 730,000 or so distinct CDR3 sequences, 40% to 45% being singletons. The rearrangement joins TRBV6-2 or TRBV6-3 to TRBJ2-7, with D perhaps TRBD2 (6 bases). The sample consisted of blood. The receptor comes from a man at least 80 years old in good health. The DNA for the CDR3 is TGTGCCAGCACGACGACGGGGGTGAGGTACGAGCAGTACTTC. Residues: CASTTTGVRYEQYF.